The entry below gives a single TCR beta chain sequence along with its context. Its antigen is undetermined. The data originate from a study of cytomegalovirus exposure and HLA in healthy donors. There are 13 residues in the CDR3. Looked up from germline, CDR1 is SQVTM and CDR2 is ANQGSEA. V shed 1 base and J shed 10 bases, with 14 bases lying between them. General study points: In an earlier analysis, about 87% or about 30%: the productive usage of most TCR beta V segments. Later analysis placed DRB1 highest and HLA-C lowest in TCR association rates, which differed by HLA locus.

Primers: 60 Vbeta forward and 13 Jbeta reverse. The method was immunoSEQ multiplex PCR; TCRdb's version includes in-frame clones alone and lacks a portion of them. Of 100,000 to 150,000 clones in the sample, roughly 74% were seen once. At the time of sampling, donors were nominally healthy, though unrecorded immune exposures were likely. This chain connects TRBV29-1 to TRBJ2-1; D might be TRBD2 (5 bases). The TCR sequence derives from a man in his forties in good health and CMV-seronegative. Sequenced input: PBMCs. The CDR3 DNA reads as TGCAGCGTTGAAGTCTCCGTCCGGGGAGAGCAGTTCTTC. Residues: CSVEVSVRGEQFF.